The clone carrying this T cell receptor beta chain was recorded at least ten times. The antigen is not known. This entry comes from a study of blood T cells in healthy people across ages. Sample-barcoded 5' priming and a J-beta primer mix drove a second PCR of 7 to 11 cycles. The authors tagged each cDNA molecule using a template-switch adaptor with 12 random nucleotides. Sequencing of every sample gave 2.5 million or more CDR3-containing paired-end reads. MiXCR, run by TCRdb on the 5' RACE reads, gives a single entry per CDR3 protein. Among around 900,000 distinct CDR3 sequences listed, around 28% were seen once. Overall study findings and caveats: Long-lived donors exceeded aged donors in naive CD4+ cells and diversity.

Healthy Caucasians from Russia aged roughly 6 to 90 served as donors. The receptor was isolated from an elderly woman in good health. Sequencing input: blood.

Here the CDR3 reads CASSLQPTDTQYF. The CDR3, as DNA: TGTGCCAGCAGCCTCCAGCCCACAGATACGCAGTATTTT. V usage is TRBV7-2 and J usage is TRBJ2-3; D is undetermined. The germline V and J ends were trimmed by 5 bases and 2 bases, with 8 bases remaining between them. CDR3 size: 13 residues. Germline CDR1 SGHTA, CDR2 FQGNSA.